This TCR beta chain was captured in a study of T cell clones after liver transplantation. Study information: At least one year of complete immunosuppression withdrawal without enzymes over twice normal defined tolerance.

Study-wide findings and caveats: Compared with third party-reactive sequences, donor-reactive ones declined more, independent of withdrawal success. Graft donor-reactive T cells possibly entered the graft instead of undergoing deletion. Low donor cell numbers restricted donor-reactive repertoire measurement in a couple of subjects.

The protocol was immunoSEQ multiplex PCR, while the TCRdb copy is restricted to in-frame clones and leaves out a portion. The sample lists about 15,000 clones; approximately 86% were seen once. This CDR3 contains 13 residues. Trimming cost V 2 bases and J 4 bases, with 8 bases left between them. The germline CDR1 and CDR2 sequences are SGHTA and FQGNSA. Concerning this clone: Its antigen is not known.

The chain joins TRBV7-2 to TRBJ1-1; no clear D. The TCR comes from a human patient who received a liver transplant. Some T cells could come from the graft donor. The sample was CD8+ T cells from blood, taken around 44 months after liver transplant. As DNA, the CDR3 is TGTGCCAGCAGCTTAATTTTAAGCACTGAAGCTTTCTTT. Protein: CASSLILSTEAFF.